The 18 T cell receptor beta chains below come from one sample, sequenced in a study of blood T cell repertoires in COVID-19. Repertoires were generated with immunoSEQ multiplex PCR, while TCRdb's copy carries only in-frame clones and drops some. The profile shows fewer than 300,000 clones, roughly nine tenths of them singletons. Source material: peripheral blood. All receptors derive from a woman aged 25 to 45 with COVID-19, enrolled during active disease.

CDR3 amino acids: CASSLRGIGTEAFF. The CDR3 nucleotides are TGTGCCAGCAGTCTCAGGGGAATCGGCACTGAAGCTTTCTTT. This chain connects TRBV11-2 to TRBJ1-1, with D possibly being TRBD1 (6 bases). The V and J ends lost 6 bases and 4 bases respectively, with 15 bases between them. The CDR3 runs 14 residues. CDR1 and CDR2 from the germline V gene are SGHAT and FQNNGV.

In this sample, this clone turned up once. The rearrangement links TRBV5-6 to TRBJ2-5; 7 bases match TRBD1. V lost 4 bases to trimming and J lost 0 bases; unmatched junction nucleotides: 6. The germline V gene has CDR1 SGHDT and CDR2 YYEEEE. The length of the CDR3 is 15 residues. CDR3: CASSPGQRYQETQYF. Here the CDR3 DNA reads TGTGCCAGCAGCCCGGGACAGAGGTACCAAGAGACCCAGTACTTC.

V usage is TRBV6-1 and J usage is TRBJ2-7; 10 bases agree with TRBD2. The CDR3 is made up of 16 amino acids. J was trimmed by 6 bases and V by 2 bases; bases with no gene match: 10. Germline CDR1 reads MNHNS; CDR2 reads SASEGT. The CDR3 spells CASSEIEIAGGSEQYF. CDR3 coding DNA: TGTGCCAGCAGTGAAATCGAGATAGCGGGAGGTTCCGAGCAGTACTTC.

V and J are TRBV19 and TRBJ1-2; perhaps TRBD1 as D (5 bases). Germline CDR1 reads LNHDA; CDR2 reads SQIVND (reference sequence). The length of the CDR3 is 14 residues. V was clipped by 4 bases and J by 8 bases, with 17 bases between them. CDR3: CASSTNGRAKGYTF. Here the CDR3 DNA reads TGTGCCAGTAGTACCAACGGCAGGGCGAAGGGCTACACCTTC.

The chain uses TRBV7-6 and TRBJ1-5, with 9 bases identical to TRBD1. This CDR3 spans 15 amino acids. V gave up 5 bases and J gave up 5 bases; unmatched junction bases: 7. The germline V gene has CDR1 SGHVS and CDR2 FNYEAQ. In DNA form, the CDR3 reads TGTGCCAGCAGCCTCGGGACAGGGCGAGATCAGCCCCAGCATTTT. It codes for CASSLGTGRDQPQHF.

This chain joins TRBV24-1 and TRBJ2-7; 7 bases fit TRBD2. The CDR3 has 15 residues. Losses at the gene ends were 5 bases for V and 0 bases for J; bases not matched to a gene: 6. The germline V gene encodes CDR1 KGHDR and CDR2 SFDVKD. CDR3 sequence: CATSGLAALSYEQYF. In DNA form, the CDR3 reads TGTGCCACCAGTGGTCTAGCGGCTCTCTCCTACGAGCAGTACTTC.

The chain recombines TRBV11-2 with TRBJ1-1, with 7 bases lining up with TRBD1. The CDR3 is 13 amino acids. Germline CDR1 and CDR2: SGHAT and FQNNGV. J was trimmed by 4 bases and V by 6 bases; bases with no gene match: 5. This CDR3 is CASSQGVSTEAFF. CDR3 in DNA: TGTGCCAGCAGTCAGGGGGTTTCCACTGAAGCTTTCTTT.

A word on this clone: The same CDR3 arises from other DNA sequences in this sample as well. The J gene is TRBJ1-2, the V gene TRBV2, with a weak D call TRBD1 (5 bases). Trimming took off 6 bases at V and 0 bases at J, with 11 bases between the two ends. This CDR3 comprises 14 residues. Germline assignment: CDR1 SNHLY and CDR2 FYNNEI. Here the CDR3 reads CASSLQGSNYGYTF. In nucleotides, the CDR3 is TGTGCCAGCAGCCTCCAGGGATCTAACTATGGCTACACCTTC. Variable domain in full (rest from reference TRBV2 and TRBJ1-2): EPEVTQTPSHQVTQMGQEVILRCVPISNHLYFYWYRQILGQKVEFLVSFYNNEISEKSEIFDDQFSVERPDGSNFTLKIRSTKLEDSAMYFCASSLQGSNYGYTFGSGTRLTVV.

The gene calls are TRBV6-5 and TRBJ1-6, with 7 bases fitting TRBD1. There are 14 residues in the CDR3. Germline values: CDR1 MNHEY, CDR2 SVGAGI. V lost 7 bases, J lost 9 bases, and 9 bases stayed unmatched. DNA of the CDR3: TGTGCCAGCACCGACAGGGTATACGGTTCACCCCTCCACTTT. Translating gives CASTDRVYGSPLHF.

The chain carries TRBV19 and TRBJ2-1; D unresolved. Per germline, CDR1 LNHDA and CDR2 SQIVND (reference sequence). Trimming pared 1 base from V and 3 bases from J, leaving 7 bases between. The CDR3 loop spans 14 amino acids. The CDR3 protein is CASSIANSYNEQFF. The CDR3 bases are TGTGCCAGTAGTATAGCTAACAGCTACAATGAGCAGTTCTTC.

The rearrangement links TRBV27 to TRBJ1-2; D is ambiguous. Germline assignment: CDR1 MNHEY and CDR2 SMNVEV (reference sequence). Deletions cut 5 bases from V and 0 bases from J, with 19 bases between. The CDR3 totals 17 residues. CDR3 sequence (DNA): TGTGCCAGCAGTCCCAGAACCGATATAACCGCTAACTATGGCTACACCTTC. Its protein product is CASSPRTDITANYGYTF.

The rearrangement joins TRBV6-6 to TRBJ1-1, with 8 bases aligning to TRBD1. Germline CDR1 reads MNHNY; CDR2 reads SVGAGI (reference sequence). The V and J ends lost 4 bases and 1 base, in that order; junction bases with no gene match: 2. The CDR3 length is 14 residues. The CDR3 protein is CASSWTGRNTEAFF. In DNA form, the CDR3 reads TGTGCCAGCAGTTGGACAGGGCGGAACACTGAAGCTTTCTTT.

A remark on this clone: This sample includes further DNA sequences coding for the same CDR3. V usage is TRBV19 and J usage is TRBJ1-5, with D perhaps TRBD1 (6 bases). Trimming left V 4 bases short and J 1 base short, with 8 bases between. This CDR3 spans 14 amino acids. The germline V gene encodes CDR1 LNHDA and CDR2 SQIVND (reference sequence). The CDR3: CASSTTGSNQPQHF. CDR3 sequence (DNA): TGTGCCAGTAGTACTACAGGGAGCAATCAGCCCCAGCATTTT.

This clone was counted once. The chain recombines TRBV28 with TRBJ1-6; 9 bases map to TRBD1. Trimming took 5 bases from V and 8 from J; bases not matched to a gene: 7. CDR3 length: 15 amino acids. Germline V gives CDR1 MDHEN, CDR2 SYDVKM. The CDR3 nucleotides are TGTGCCAGCAGTCTCCTGACAGGGGGGGATTCACCCCTCCACTTT. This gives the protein CASSLLTGGDSPLHF.

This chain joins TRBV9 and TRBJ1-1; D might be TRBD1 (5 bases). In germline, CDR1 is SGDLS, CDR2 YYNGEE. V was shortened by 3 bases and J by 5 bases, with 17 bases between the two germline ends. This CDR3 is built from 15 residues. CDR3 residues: CASSDPLGGETEAFF. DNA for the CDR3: TGTGCCAGCAGCGATCCGTTGGGGGGGGAAACTGAAGCTTTCTTT.

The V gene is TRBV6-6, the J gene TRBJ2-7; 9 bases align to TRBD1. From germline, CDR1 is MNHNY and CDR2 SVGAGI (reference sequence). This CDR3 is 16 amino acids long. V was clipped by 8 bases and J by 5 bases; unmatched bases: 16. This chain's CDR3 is CASGILPGQGFNEQYF. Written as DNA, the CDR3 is TGTGCCAGCGGAATCCTACCGGGACAGGGATTCAACGAGCAGTACTTC.

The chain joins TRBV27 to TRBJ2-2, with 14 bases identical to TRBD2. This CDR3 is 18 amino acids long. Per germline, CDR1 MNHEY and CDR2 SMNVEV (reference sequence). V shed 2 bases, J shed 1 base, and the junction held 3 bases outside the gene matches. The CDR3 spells CASSLMGLAGVNTGELFF. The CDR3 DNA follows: TGTGCCAGCAGTTTAATGGGACTAGCGGGAGTGAACACCGGGGAGCTGTTTTTT.

The CDR3 bases are TGTGCCTCAACTCCGGGACTAGCGCCCTACAATGAGCAGTTCTTC. Translating gives CASTPGLAPYNEQFF. The genes are TRBV30 and TRBJ2-1, with TRBD2 matching 10 bases. Trimming cost V 7 bases and J 2 bases; bases outside gene matches: 8. The CDR3 has 15 amino acids. Germline V gene data show CDR1 as GTSNPN and CDR2 as SVGIG (reference sequence).